This T cell receptor (beta chain) derives from a study of graft-versus-host responses after intestinal transplantation. Sequenced by immunoSEQ multiplex PCR; TCRdb stores in-frame clones only, minus some. The table shows 90,000 to 120,000 clones, with over 80% occurring only once. CDR3 length: 16 residues. CDR1 is WNHNN, CDR2 SYGVQD, per germline (reference sequence). V lost 8 bases to trimming and J lost 6 bases; unmatched junction nucleotides: 16. On this clone: Its antigen is unknown.

The V gene is TRBV10-1, the J gene TRBJ2-1; 7 nucleotides align to TRBD2. The sample here was unstimulated CD4+ T cells sorted from spleen or lymph node cells, taken before transplant. The receptor was isolated from a human donor who was the organ donor for an intestinal transplant. The CDR3 DNA is TGCGCCAGCCAGAGAACCTTAGCGGGTGGTATCAATGAGCAGTTCTTC. Translated, it gives CASQRTLAGGINEQFF.